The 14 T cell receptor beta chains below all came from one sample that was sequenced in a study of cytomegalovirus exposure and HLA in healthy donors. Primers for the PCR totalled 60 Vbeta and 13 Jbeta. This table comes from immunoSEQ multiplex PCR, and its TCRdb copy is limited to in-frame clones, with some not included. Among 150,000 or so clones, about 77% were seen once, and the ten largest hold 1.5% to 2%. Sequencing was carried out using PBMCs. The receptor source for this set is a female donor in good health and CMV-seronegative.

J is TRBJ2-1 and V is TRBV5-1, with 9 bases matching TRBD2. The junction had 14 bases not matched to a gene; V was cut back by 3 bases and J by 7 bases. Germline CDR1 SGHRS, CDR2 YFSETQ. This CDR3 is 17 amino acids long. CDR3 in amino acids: CASSSPGERGAGNEQFF. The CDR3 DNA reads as TGCGCCAGCAGCTCGCCGGGGGAGCGGGGGGCGGGGAATGAGCAGTTCTTC.

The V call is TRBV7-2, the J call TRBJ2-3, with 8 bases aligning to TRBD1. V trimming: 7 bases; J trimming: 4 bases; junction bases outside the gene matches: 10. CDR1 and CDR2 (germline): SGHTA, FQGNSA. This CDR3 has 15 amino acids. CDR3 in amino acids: CASTYPTGAPDTQYF. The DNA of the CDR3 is TGTGCCAGCACCTACCCGACAGGGGCGCCAGATACGCAGTATTTT.

DNA of the CDR3: TGTGCCAGCAGCACTGACAGGGGCGGCGGCTACACCTTC. Residues: CASSTDRGGGYTF. The rearrangement joins TRBV6-4 to TRBJ1-2; TRBD1 matches at 8 bases. This CDR3 contains 13 residues. CDR1 is MRHNA, CDR2 SNTAGT, per germline. The junction had 8 bases not matched to a gene; V was cut back by 6 bases and J by 8 bases.

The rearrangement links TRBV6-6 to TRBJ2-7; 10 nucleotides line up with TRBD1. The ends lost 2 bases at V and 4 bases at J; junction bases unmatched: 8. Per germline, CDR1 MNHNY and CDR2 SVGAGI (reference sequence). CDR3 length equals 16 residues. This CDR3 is CASSYPVDRGEYEQYF. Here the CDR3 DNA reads TGTGCCAGCAGTTACCCGGTGGACAGGGGGGAGTACGAGCAGTACTTC.

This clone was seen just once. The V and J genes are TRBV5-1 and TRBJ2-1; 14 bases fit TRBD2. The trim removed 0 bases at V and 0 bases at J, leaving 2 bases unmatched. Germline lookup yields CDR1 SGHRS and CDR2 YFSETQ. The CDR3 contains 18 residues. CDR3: CASSLGGTSGSSYNEQFF. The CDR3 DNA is TGCGCCAGCAGCTTGGGGGGGACTAGCGGGAGCTCCTACAATGAGCAGTTCTTC.

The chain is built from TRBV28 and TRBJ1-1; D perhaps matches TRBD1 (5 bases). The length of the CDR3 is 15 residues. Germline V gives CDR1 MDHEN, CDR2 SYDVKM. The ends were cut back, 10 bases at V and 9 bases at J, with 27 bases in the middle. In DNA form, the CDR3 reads TGTGCCATCGTTGGGTGGGGGGGAGGGTCGGTTCAAGCTTTCTTT. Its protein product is CAIVGWGGGSVQAFF.

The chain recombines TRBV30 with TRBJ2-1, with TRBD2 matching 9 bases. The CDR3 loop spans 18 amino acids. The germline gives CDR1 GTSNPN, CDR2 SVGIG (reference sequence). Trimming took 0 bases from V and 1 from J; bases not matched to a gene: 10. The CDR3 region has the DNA TGTGCCTGGAGTGTAGAGGGGCCTCTAGCGGGATCCTACAATGAGCAGTTCTTC. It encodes CAWSVEGPLAGSYNEQFF.

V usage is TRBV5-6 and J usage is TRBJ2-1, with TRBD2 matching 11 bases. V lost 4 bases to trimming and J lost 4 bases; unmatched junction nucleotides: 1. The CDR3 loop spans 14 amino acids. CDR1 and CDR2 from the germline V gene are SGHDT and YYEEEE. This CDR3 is CASSGTSGYNEQFF. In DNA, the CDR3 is TGTGCCAGCAGCGGGACTAGCGGTTACAATGAGCAGTTCTTC.

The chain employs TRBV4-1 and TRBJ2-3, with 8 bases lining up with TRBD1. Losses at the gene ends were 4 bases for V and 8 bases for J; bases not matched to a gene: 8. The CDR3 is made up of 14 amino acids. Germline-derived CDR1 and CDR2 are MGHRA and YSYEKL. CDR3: CASSPQGGGGTQYF. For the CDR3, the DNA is TGCGCCAGCAGCCCACAGGGGGGTGGGGGTACGCAGTATTTT.

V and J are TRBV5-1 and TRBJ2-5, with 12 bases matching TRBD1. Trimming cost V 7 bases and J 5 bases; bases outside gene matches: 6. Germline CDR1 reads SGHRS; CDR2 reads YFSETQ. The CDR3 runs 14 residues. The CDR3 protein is CASEGQGARETQYF. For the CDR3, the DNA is TGCGCCAGCGAGGGACAGGGGGCGCGGGAGACCCAGTACTTC.

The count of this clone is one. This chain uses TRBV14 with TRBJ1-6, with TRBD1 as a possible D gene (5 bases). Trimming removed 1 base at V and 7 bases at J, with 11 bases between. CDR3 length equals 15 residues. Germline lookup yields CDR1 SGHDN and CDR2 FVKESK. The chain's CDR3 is CASSQVRASNSPLHF. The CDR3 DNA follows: TGTGCCAGCAGCCAAGTCAGGGCGTCCAATTCACCCCTCCACTTT.

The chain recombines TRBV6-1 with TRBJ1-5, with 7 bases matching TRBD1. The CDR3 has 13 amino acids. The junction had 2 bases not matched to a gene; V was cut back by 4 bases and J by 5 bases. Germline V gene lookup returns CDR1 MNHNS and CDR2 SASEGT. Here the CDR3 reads CASSGDSYQPQHF. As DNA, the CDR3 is TGTGCCAGCAGTGGGGACAGCTATCAGCCCCAGCATTTT.

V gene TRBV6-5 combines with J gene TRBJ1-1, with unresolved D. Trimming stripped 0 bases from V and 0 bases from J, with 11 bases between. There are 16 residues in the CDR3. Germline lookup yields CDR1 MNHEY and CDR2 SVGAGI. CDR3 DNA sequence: TGTGCCAGCAGTTACTCGAGGTTCGGGATGAACACTGAAGCTTTCTTT. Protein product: CASSYSRFGMNTEAFF.

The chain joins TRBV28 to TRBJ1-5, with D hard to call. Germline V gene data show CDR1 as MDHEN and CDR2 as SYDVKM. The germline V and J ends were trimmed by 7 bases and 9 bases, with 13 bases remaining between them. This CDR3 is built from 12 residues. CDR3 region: CASTRARRPQHF. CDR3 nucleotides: TGTGCCAGCACGAGGGCCCGAAGGCCCCAGCATTTT. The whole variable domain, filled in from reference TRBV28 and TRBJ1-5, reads DVKVTQSSRYLVKRTGEKVFLECVQDMDHENMFWYRQDPGLGLRLIYFSYDVKMKEKGDIPEGYSVSREKKERFSLILESASTNQTSMYLCASTRARRPQHFGDGTRLSIL.